One and the same sample provided the 18 T cell receptor beta chains below, sequenced in a study of blood T cell repertoires in COVID-19. Sequenced by immunoSEQ multiplex PCR; TCRdb stores in-frame clones only, minus some. Altogether over 95,000 clones are present, about 88% being singletons, with the ten largest covering 8.4%. The sequencing sample was made of peripheral blood. These receptors were taken from a woman aged 65 to 85 who had recovered from COVID-19.

This clone is a singleton in its sample. Other DNA sequences in this sample translate to the same CDR3. The V and J genes are TRBV5-1 and TRBJ2-5; 8 nucleotides match TRBD1. Trimming took 0 bases from V and 3 from J; bases not matched to a gene: 4. The CDR3 is 15 residues long. CDR1 is SGHRS, CDR2 YFSETQ, per germline. The CDR3 loop reads CASSLAGTGEETQYF. In DNA form, the CDR3 reads TGCGCCAGCAGCTTGGCGGGGACAGGTGAAGAGACCCAGTACTTC. The entire variable domain, with the rest obtained from reference TRBV5-1 and TRBJ2-5, is as follows: KAGVTQTPRYLIKTRGQQVTLSCSPISGHRSVSWYQQTPGQGLQFLFEYFSETQRNKGNFPGRFSGRQFSNSRSEMNVSTLELGDSALYLCASSLAGTGEETQYFGPGTRLLVL.

The chain joins TRBV18 to TRBJ2-7; D is perhaps TRBD1 (6 bases). Deletions cut 6 bases from V and 7 bases from J, with 19 bases between. From germline, CDR1 is KGHSH and CDR2 LQKENI. This CDR3 contains 14 residues. The CDR3 DNA follows: TGTGCCAGCTCCCCCGGGACATCTCCGGGAGAGCAGTACTTC. Encoded protein: CASSPGTSPGEQYF.

J is TRBJ2-5 and V is TRBV13; D unclear. V was clipped by 5 bases and J by 4 bases, with 17 bases between them. The CDR3 covers 15 residues. The germline CDR1 and CDR2 sequences are PRHDT and FYEKMQ (reference sequence). CDR3 region: CASSPPMGLLETQYF. The CDR3 DNA is TGTGCCAGCAGCCCCCCTATGGGCCTCTTAGAGACCCAGTACTTC.

This sequence joins TRBV9 and TRBJ2-5; 8 bases map to TRBD1. Losses at the gene ends were 0 bases for V and 4 bases for J; bases not matched to a gene: 8. Germline CDR1 SGDLS, CDR2 YYNGEE. The CDR3 length is 16 residues. The CDR3 sequence is CASSVVGQGAGETQYF. CDR3 coding DNA: TGTGCCAGCAGCGTAGTAGGGCAGGGGGCCGGAGAGACCCAGTACTTC.

For the CDR3, the DNA is TGTGCCATCAATCCACAGCCGAGCTACACTGAAGCTTTCTTT. Translated: CAINPQPSYTEAFF. The chain employs TRBV10-3 and TRBJ1-1; D is ambiguous. V dropped 7 bases and J dropped 3 bases, with 15 bases sitting between them. The CDR3 extends over 14 amino acids. Per germline, CDR1 ENHRY and CDR2 SYGVKD.

The V gene is TRBV7-2, the J gene TRBJ1-1; D perhaps matches TRBD1 (5 bases). The germline V gene has CDR1 SGHTA and CDR2 FQGNSA. The V end was cut by 1 base, the J end by 5 bases, with 14 bases between. The CDR3 has 15 amino acids. The CDR3 DNA reads TGTGCCAGCAGCTTAGATTGGGGGAGGCGGACTGAAGCTTTCTTT. This gives the protein CASSLDWGRRTEAFF.

This chain uses TRBV10-3 with TRBJ2-1; TRBD2 matches 15 bases. CDR1 ENHRY and CDR2 SYGVKD come from the germline V gene. This CDR3 spans 14 amino acids. The V segment lost 6 bases and the J segment 10 bases; nucleotides outside the gene matches: 4. DNA of the CDR3: TGTGCCATCAGCGGGACTAGCGGGAGGAGCGAGCAGTTCTTC. It yields the protein CAISGTSGRSEQFF.

V gene TRBV7-9 combines with J gene TRBJ1-3, with 7 bases identical to TRBD1. Germline V CDR1 and CDR2: SEHNR, FQNEAQ (reference sequence). The trim removed 5 bases at V and 9 bases at J, leaving 16 bases unmatched. CDR3 length: 16 residues. CDR3 in amino acids: CASSRTSGQSSSTIYF. DNA of the CDR3: TGTGCCAGCAGCCGCACCTCGGGACAGTCGAGTAGCACCATATATTTT.

The chain joins TRBV11-2 to TRBJ1-2; D is perhaps TRBD1 (5 bases). From germline, CDR1 is SGHAT and CDR2 FQNNGV. CDR3 size: 12 residues. V lost 1 base, J lost 8 bases, and 8 bases lay in between. CDR3 residues: CASSLAQGGYTF. The DNA of the CDR3 is TGTGCCAGCAGCTTAGCTCAGGGAGGCTACACCTTC.

CDR3: CASGGQGGEKLFF. CDR3 sequence (DNA): TGTGCCAGCGGGGGACAGGGTGGCGAAAAACTGTTTTTT. V and J are TRBV7-9 and TRBJ1-4; 9 bases line up with TRBD1. V was pared by 8 bases and J by 8 bases, with 6 bases of the junction left unmatched. Per germline, CDR1 SEHNR and CDR2 FQNEAQ (reference sequence). The CDR3 is made up of 13 amino acids. The variable domain in full, completed from reference TRBV7-9 and TRBJ1-4, reads DTGVSQNPRHKITKRGQNVTFRCDPISEHNRLYWYRQTLGQGPEFLTYFQNEAQLEKSRLLSDRFSAERPKGSFSTLEIQRTEQGDSAMYLCASGGQGGEKLFFGSGTQLSVL.

The rearrangement uses TRBV28 and TRBJ2-7; the D gene is possibly TRBD2 (5 bases). Germline V gene data show CDR1 as MDHEN and CDR2 as SYDVKM. The CDR3 has 14 residues. V shed 3 bases and J shed 11 bases, with 20 bases lying between them. Here the CDR3 reads CASSFGILERAKYF. In nucleotides, the CDR3 is TGTGCCAGCAGTTTTGGGATCCTAGAGAGGGCAAAGTACTTC.

This clone was observed a single time. The CDR3 is CASSYPGQAHYNEQFF. The CDR3, as DNA: TGTGCCAGCAGTTACCCGGGACAGGCCCACTACAATGAGCAGTTCTTC. This rearrangement joins TRBV6-2 or TRBV6-3 to TRBJ2-1; 8 positions match TRBD1. J gave up 3 bases and V 2 bases, and 6 bases lay outside the gene matches. The germline CDR1 and CDR2 sequences are MNHEY and SVGEGT. This CDR3 spans 16 amino acids.

This clone was observed a few times. CDR3 DNA: TGCGCCAGCAGCCAAGAGGGACAGAGTAAGATCTATGGCTACACCTTC. It is translated as CASSQEGQSKIYGYTF. This chain links TRBV4-3 with TRBJ1-2; 7 nucleotides line up with TRBD1. With 0 bases clipped from V and 4 bases from J, the junction kept 8 bases outside the gene matches. The CDR3 runs 16 residues. The germline V gene has CDR1 LGHNA and CDR2 YSLEER.

The V and J genes are TRBV28 and TRBJ2-3; 10 bases align to TRBD2. This CDR3 has 18 residues. With V trimmed by 5 bases and J by 0 bases, 11 bases remained unmatched. Germline CDR1 is MDHEN and CDR2 is SYDVKM. CDR3: CASSPGWVAGGSTDTQYF. The CDR3 bases are TGTGCCAGCAGTCCCGGGTGGGTAGCGGGAGGTAGCACAGATACGCAGTATTTT.

The J gene is TRBJ1-2, the V gene TRBV28; no firm D call. Germline assignment: CDR1 MDHEN and CDR2 SYDVKM. CDR3 length: 13 amino acids. The V end was cut by 5 bases, the J end by 7 bases, with 14 bases between. The DNA for the CDR3 is TGTGCCAGCAGTCCCCCACGGGGTGTTGGCTACACCTTC. The encoded protein is CASSPPRGVGYTF.

This chain connects TRBV6-5 to TRBJ2-7; 10 bases are shared with TRBD1. This CDR3 region has 15 residues. Per germline, CDR1 MNHEY and CDR2 SVGAGI. V gave up 2 bases and J gave up 3 bases; unmatched junction bases: 4. CDR3 sequence: CASSYRDRGFYEQYF. CDR3 sequence (DNA): TGTGCCAGCAGTTACCGGGACAGGGGATTCTACGAGCAGTACTTC.

The rearrangement uses TRBV23-1 and TRBJ1-6, with a weak D call TRBD1 (5 bases). TRBV23-1 is labeled an ORF, and its function is uncertain. The CDR3 is 18 amino acids. Trimming cost V 3 bases and J 7 bases, with 22 bases left between them. CDR3 protein: CASSQSGRREIPNSPLHF. In DNA form, the CDR3 reads TGCGCCAGCAGTCAGTCAGGGCGCAGGGAAATTCCGAATTCACCCCTCCACTTT.

The V call is TRBV6-4, the J call TRBJ2-2; D is uncertain. The V end lost 3 bases, the J end lost 2 bases, and 7 bases lay between the germline ends. The germline gives CDR1 MRHNA, CDR2 SNTAGT. This CDR3 is 14 amino acids long. CDR3 sequence (DNA): TGTGCCAGCAGTGATTGGCCAAACACCGGGGAGCTGTTTTTT. It specifies CASSDWPNTGELFF.